The next 16 T cell receptor beta chains were all read from a single sample in a study of identical twins. From the 5' RACE reads, TCRdb called clonotypes with MiXCR, one entry per CDR3 protein. The sample consists of roughly 350,000 distinct CDR3 sequences, roughly 9% of them appearing once. Material: naive T cells sorted from blood. The receptor set was obtained from a woman aged 45-59 years in good health.

The sample holds many counts of this clonotype. V gene TRBV7-6 combines with J gene TRBJ2-1, with 9 nucleotides matching TRBD2. This CDR3 has 18 residues. V was pared by 0 bases and J by 4 bases, with 10 bases of the junction left unmatched. Germline V gene lookup returns CDR1 SGHVS and CDR2 FNYEAQ. The CDR3 sequence: CASSLAFGGRAGYNEQFF. CDR3 sequence (DNA): TGTGCCAGCAGCTTAGCGTTTGGCGGGAGGGCCGGATACAATGAGCAGTTCTTC.

This clonotype showed up many times. J is TRBJ2-7 and V is TRBV6-5, with D perhaps TRBD2 (5 bases). The CDR3 is 13 residues long. The germline gives CDR1 MNHEY, CDR2 SVGAGI. V lost 4 bases, J lost 7 bases, and 14 bases lay in between. CDR3 coding DNA: TGTGCCAGCAGTTCCGCCGGCCGCGGGGAGCAGTACTTC. This sequence encodes CASSSAGRGEQYF.

This clonotype came up a few times. This CDR3 reads CASTLVGEAVNEQFF. The CDR3 DNA reads as TGTGCCAGCACCCTGGTCGGGGAGGCGGTCAATGAGCAGTTCTTC. The chain is built from TRBV2 and TRBJ2-1, with a possible D match to TRBD2 (6 bases). This CDR3 is built from 15 residues. With 7 bases removed from V and 6 bases from J, the gap between germline ends came to 19 bases. Germline assignment: CDR1 SNHLY and CDR2 FYNNEI.

The chain recombines TRBV5-1 with TRBJ2-1; TRBD2 matches at 9 bases. Germline trimming cut 0 bases from V and 4 bases from J; bases unmatched to any gene: 5. The CDR3 spans 16 residues. CDR1 and CDR2 from the germline V gene are SGHRS and YFSETQ. In nucleotides, the CDR3 is TGCGCCAGCAGCTTGGTTGGCGGGAGGGTGTACAATGAGCAGTTCTTC. Amino acid sequence: CASSLVGGRVYNEQFF.

In its sample, this clonotype was seen many times. This chain uses TRBV5-1 with TRBJ2-2; maybe TRBD2 (6 bases). Trimming pared 5 bases from V and 3 bases from J, leaving 14 bases between. The CDR3 is 15 residues long. The germline V gene has CDR1 SGHRS and CDR2 YFSETQ. CDR3 DNA sequence: TGCGCCAGCAGGGGCTTACCGGGAGACACCGGGGAGCTGTTTTTT. This encodes CASRGLPGDTGELFF.

This clonotype showed up many times. The V and J genes are TRBV4-1 and TRBJ1-2; 7 bases fit TRBD1. V gave up 4 bases and J gave up 2 bases; unmatched junction bases: 7. Germline-derived CDR1 and CDR2 are MGHRA and YSYEKL. CDR3 length equals 15 residues. The CDR3 spells CASSPNDRVNYGYTF. The CDR3 bases are TGCGCCAGCAGCCCGAATGACAGGGTCAACTATGGCTACACCTTC.

This sequence joins TRBV12-5 and TRBJ2-7, with TRBD2 matching 11 bases. The CDR3 is made up of 15 amino acids. Germline CDR1 reads LGHNT; CDR2 reads FRNRAP. Losses at the gene ends were 6 bases for V and 7 bases for J; bases not matched to a gene: 11. CDR3 sequence: CASGKTSGRKGEQYF. The CDR3, as DNA: TGTGCTAGTGGCAAAACTAGCGGGAGAAAGGGGGAGCAGTACTTC.

This clonotype has more than one count but fewer than ten. The chain uses TRBV12-5 and TRBJ1-5; D might be TRBD1 (5 bases). Germline CDR1 is LGHNT and CDR2 is FRNRAP. The CDR3 contains 15 residues. V gave up 6 bases and J gave up 0 bases, with 12 bases separating them. CDR3 sequence (DNA): TGTGCTAGTGGACGGGACGGAAATAGCAATCAGCCCCAGCATTTT. This sequence encodes CASGRDGNSNQPQHF.

CDR3: CASRLEKGVGNTEAFF. CDR3 DNA sequence: TGTGCAAGTCGCTTAGAGAAAGGGGTGGGGAACACTGAAGCTTTCTTT. The gene calls are TRBV12-2 and TRBJ1-1; TRBD1 is the table's D call, not checked against the DNA. TRBV12-2 is marked as a pseudogene. CDR3 length: 16 amino acids.

The CDR3 loop is CASSAGLAGGENEQFF. The CDR3, as DNA: TGTGCCAGCAGCGCCGGACTAGCGGGAGGTGAAAATGAGCAGTTCTTC. The rearrangement links TRBV7-2 to TRBJ2-1; 14 bases are a match to TRBD2. The CDR3 loop spans 16 amino acids. Looked up from germline, CDR1 is SGHTA and CDR2 is FQGNSA. The ends lost 5 bases at V and 7 bases at J; junction bases unmatched: 7.

There are many counts of this clonotype. The J gene is TRBJ2-5, the V gene TRBV5-1; 7 bases line up with TRBD1. V was pared by 0 bases and J by 4 bases, with 3 bases of the junction left unmatched. Germline values: CDR1 SGHRS, CDR2 YFSETQ. CDR3 length: 14 amino acids. The CDR3 reads CASSLGQGRETQYF. CDR3 DNA: TGCGCCAGCAGCTTGGGACAGGGACGAGAGACCCAGTACTTC.

The V and J genes are TRBV30 and TRBJ2-3; the match to TRBD2 covers 8 bases. Looked up from germline, CDR1 is GTSNPN and CDR2 is SVGIG (reference sequence). V lost 0 bases, J lost 4 bases, and 9 bases stayed unmatched. The CDR3 contains 16 residues. CDR3 sequence (DNA): TGTGCCTGGAGTGTATTTGGCGGGAGGAGTGCAGATACGCAGTATTTT. Encoded protein: CAWSVFGGRSADTQYF. The full variable domain, with the rest looked up from reference TRBV30 and TRBJ2-3, is SQTIHQWPATLVQPVGSPLSLECTVEGTSNPNLYWYRQAAGRGLQLLFYSVGIGQISSEVPQNLSASRPQDRQFILSSKKLLLSDSGFYLCAWSVFGGRSADTQYFGPGTRLTVL.

This clonotype was picked up many times. The chain carries TRBV19 and TRBJ2-7, with D maybe TRBD1 (5 bases). Between the trimmed V and J ends, which lost 3 bases and 1 base, there was a span of 7 bases. Germline loops: CDR1 LNHDA, CDR2 SQIVND (reference sequence). The CDR3 sequence is 13 residues long. The CDR3 here is CASSMTVSYEQYF. DNA for the CDR3: TGTGCCAGTAGTATGACAGTATCCTACGAGCAGTACTTC.

This clonotype was observed at least ten times. The V and J genes are TRBV7-8 and TRBJ1-6; unclear D gene. The V gene lost 4 bases and the J gene lost 8 bases, with 9 bases spanning the gap. Germline assignment: CDR1 SGHVS and CDR2 FQNEAQ. This CDR3 comprises 13 residues. Written as DNA, the CDR3 is TGTGCCAGCAGCTCGCTAACTTATTCACCCCTCCACTTT. It yields the protein CASSSLTYSPLHF.

The CDR3 here is CASSPRAGASNEKLFF. For the CDR3, the DNA is TGTGCCAGCAGCCCCAGGGCGGGGGCTTCTAATGAAAAACTGTTTTTT. The chain employs TRBV7-9 and TRBJ1-4, with D tentatively TRBD1 (6 bases). This CDR3 has 16 residues. Germline V gene lookup returns CDR1 SEHNR and CDR2 FQNEAQ (reference sequence). The V end lost 5 bases, the J end lost 3 bases, and 16 bases lay between the germline ends.

Only a few counts were recorded for this clonotype. The gene calls are TRBV29-1 and TRBJ2-1; D may be TRBD2 (5 bases). Looked up from germline, CDR1 is SQVTM and CDR2 is ANQGSEA. The V end was cut by 4 bases, the J end by 2 bases, with 12 bases between. This CDR3 comprises 14 residues. Here the CDR3 DNA reads TGCAGCGTTGTACGCCTAGCCGCCTACAATGAGCAGTTCTTC. Residues: CSVVRLAAYNEQFF.